The rows below give T cell receptor beta chains drawn from one sample of a study of T-cell reconstitution after alpha-beta-depleted transplantation in children. TCRdb re-analysed the PCR reads in MiXCR, keeping a single row per CDR3 protein. The repertoire holds about 370,000 distinct CDR3 sequences, roughly 20% seen once, with less than 4.5% in the top ten. The sample here was PBMCs from the stem cell graft donor, taken from the stem cell graft. Receptors were obtained from a human donor who donated a stem cell graft to a child with acute myeloid leukemia. The CDR3 runs from the conserved cysteine through the conserved F or W. A D gene is named only where the DNA matches it firmly. Expanded clones are given a class, and other clones once, few, many or no size at all.

>few|TRBJ2-1|TRBD1|TRBV7-3
TGTGCCAGCAGCTTAAGAGGGGACAGGGATGAGCAGTTCTTC
CASSLRGDRDEQFF
>few|TRBJ1-6|.|TRBV20-1
TGCAGTGCCACTTCAACAGGCTCCCCTTATATATCGAATTCACCCCTCCACTTT
CSATSTGSPYISNSPLHF
>many|TRBJ1-5|.|TRBV20-1
TGCAGTGCTAGAGAGGGTGGGTATCCAGGTCAGCCCCAGCATTTT
CSAREGGYPGQPQHF
>.|TRBJ2-1|TRBD1|TRBV6-4
TGTGCCAGCAGTCCTCAGGACAGGGATTACAATGAGCAGTTCTTC
CASSPQDRDYNEQFF
>.|TRBJ2-7|TRBD1|TRBV29-1
TGCAGCGTTGAAATGGGACAGGGGGCGTACGAGCAGTACTTC
CSVEMGQGAYEQYF
>many|TRBJ2-5|TRBD2|TRBV20-1
TGCAGTGCTAGTGTTCTAGCGGGCGAAGAGACCCAGTACTTC
CSASVLAGEETQYF
>few|TRBJ2-7|.|TRBV7-6
TGTGCCAGCAGCTCGACGCAATGGGGGTACGAGCAGTACTTC
CASSSTQWGYEQYF
>few|TRBJ2-7|.|TRBV4-3
TGCGCCAGCAGCCAAGAGACCGCTGCCAAGCAGTACTTC
CASSQETAAKQYF
>.|TRBJ2-2|.|TRBV6-1
TGTGCCAGCAGCCACCTAGACAGCGGAACCGGGGAGCTGTTTTTT
CASSHLDSGTGELFF
>.|TRBJ2-1|.|TRBV6-1
TGTGCCAGCAGTGACGGGTCGCAGCCGGTGGATGAGCAGTTCTTC
CASSDGSQPVDEQFF
>many|TRBJ2-1|TRBD2|TRBV12-3/TRBV12-4
TGTGCCAGCAGTTTCGGGGACTACTATGAGAACAATGAGCAGTTCTTC
CASSFGDYYENNEQFF
>few|TRBJ2-7|.|TRBV20-1
TGCAGTGCTAACCCATTCGGAGGGAGTAGCACCTACGAGCAGTACTTC
CSANPFGGSSTYEQYF
>many|TRBJ2-5|TRBD1|TRBV4-3
TGCGCCAGCAGCCAACAGGGGGCAGAGACCCAGTACTTC
CASSQQGAETQYF
>.|TRBJ2-4|TRBD2|TRBV12-3/TRBV12-4
TGTGCCAGCAGTTTAGGGACTAGCGGGAGGAACATTCAGTACTTC
CASSLGTSGRNIQYF
>few|TRBJ2-1|.|TRBV4-3
TGCGCCAGCAGCCAAGATCCCAGGGGGGAAGGTGAGCAGTTCTTC
CASSQDPRGEGEQFF
>.|TRBJ2-1|TRBD2|TRBV9
TGTGCCAGCAGTTCCGAAGGGACTAGCGACGAGCAGTTCTTC
CASSSEGTSDEQFF
>.|TRBJ1-5|.|TRBV2
TGTGCCAGCAGTGAATTTTCAGGGGTCAATCAGCCCCAGCATTTT
CASSEFSGVNQPQHF
>.|TRBJ2-2|.|TRBV29-1
TGCAGCGCCGACGGGGGCACCGGGGAGCTGTTTTTT
CSADGGTGELFF
>many|TRBJ2-4|.|TRBV13
TGTGCCAGCAGGGTAGCGAGGTCCCAAAACATTCAGTACTTC
CASRVARSQNIQYF
>.|TRBJ2-5|TRBD2|TRBV11-2
TGTGCCAGCAGCTTAGGTCTAGCGGGAGGGGTGGAGACCCAGTACTTC
CASSLGLAGGVETQYF
>.|TRBJ1-2|.|TRBV12-3/TRBV12-4
TGTGCCAGCAGACCCCAAGGGGGGCTAGGCTACACCTTC
CASRPQGGLGYTF
>.|TRBJ2-7|TRBD2|TRBV5-1
TGCGCCAGCAGCTTGGATTTGGCGGGAGGACCTGTGGACGAGCAGTACTTC
CASSLDLAGGPVDEQYF
>.|TRBJ2-7|.|TRBV20-1
TGCAGTGCTAGTGAAGGAACGGTCTCCTACGAGCAGTACTTC
CSASEGTVSYEQYF
>.|TRBJ1-6|.|TRBV12-3/TRBV12-4
TGTGCCAACAGCCGCGGGACGGATAATTCACCCCTCCACTTT
CANSRGTDNSPLHF
>many|TRBJ2-7|.|TRBV29-1
TGCAGCGTCAACAGGGACGCCGGCGAGCAGTACTTC
CSVNRDAGEQYF
>.|TRBJ1-5|.|TRBV7-6
TGTGCCAGCAGCTTAGCGGATGGGGGGCAGCCCCAGCATTTT
CASSLADGGQPQHF
>few|TRBJ1-2|.|TRBV20-1
TGCAGTGCTAGAGATCCCCAGGAACTCACCTATGGCTACACCTTC
CSARDPQELTYGYTF
>.|TRBJ2-4|TRBD2|TRBV7-9
TGTGCCAGCAGCCCGAGCGGGAGGACAGACAAAAACATTCAGTACTTC
CASSPSGRTDKNIQYF
>.|TRBJ2-3|.|TRBV6-2/TRBV6-3
TGTGCCAGCAGTCCCACCTGGGATACGCAGTATTTT
CASSPTWDTQYF
>.|TRBJ2-1|.|TRBV28
TGTGCCAGCAGCGACCTTATAAGCTCCTACAATGAGCAGTTCTTC
CASSDLISSYNEQFF